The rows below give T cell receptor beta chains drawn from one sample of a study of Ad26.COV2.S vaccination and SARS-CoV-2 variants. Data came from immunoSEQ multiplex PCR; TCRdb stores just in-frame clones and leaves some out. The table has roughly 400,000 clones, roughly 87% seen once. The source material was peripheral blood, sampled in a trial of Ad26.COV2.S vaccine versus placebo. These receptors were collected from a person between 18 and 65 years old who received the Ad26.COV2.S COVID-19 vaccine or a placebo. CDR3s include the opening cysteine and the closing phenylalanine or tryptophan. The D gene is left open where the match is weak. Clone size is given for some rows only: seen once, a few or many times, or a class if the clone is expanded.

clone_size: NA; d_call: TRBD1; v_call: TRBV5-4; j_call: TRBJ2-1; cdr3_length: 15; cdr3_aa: CASRTGTGTYNEQFF; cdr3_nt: TGTGCCAGCAGAACCGGGACAGGAACCTACAATGAGCAGTTCTTC
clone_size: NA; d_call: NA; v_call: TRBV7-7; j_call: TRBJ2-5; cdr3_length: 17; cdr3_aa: CASSLRPGPSNLETQYF; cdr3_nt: TGTGCTAGCAGCTTAAGGCCGGGACCCTCAAATTTGGAGACCCAGTACTTC
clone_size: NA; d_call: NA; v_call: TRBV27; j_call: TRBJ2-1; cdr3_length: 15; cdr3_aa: CASSLYEGSYNEQFF; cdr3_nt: TGTGCCAGCAGTTTATACGAGGGCTCCTACAATGAGCAGTTCTTC
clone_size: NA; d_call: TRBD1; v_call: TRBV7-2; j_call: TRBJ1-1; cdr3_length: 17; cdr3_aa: CASSLRQGRPYHTEAFF; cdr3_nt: TGTGCCAGCAGCTTAAGACAGGGTCGCCCCTACCACACTGAAGCTTTCTTT
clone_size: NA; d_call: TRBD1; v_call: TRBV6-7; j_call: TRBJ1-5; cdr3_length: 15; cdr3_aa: CASPTRDSQSQPQHF; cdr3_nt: TGTGCCAGCCCTACCCGGGACAGCCAATCCCAGCCCCAGCATTTT
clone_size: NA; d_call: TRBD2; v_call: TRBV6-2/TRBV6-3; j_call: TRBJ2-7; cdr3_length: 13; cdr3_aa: CASSPGLGHEQYF; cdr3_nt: TGTGCCAGCAGCCCCGGACTAGGCCACGAGCAGTACTTC
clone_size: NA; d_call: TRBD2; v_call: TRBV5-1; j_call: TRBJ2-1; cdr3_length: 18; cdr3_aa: CASSLPTSGRALHNEQFF; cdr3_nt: TGCGCCAGCAGCTTGCCGACTAGCGGGAGGGCCCTCCACAATGAGCAGTTCTTC
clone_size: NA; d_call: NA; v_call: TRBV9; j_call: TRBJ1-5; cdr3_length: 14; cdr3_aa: CASSVGEGGQPQHF; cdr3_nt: TGTGCCAGCAGCGTAGGAGAAGGGGGACAGCCCCAGCATTTT
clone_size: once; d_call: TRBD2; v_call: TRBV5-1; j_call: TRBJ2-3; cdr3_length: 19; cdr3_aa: CASSPGLAGGIPSTDTQYF; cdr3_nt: TGCGCCAGCAGCCCGGGACTAGCGGGAGGCATTCCTAGCACAGATACGCAGTATTTT
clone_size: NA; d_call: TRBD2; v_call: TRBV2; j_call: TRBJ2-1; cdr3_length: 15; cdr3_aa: CASRTLAGGGNEQFF; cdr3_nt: TGTGCCAGCAGGACGCTAGCGGGAGGAGGTAATGAGCAGTTCTTC
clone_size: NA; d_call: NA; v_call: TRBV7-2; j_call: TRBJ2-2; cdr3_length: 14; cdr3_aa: CASSLAAYTGELFF; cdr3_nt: TGTGCCAGCAGCTTAGCAGCCTACACCGGGGAGCTGTTTTTT
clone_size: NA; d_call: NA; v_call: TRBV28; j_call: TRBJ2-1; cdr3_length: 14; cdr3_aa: CASRGRGSYNEQFF; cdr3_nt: TGTGCCAGTCGGGGGAGGGGGTCCTACAATGAGCAGTTCTTC
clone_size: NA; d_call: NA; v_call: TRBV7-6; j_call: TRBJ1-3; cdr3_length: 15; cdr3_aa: CASSLYERSGNTIYF; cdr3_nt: TGTGCCAGCAGCTTATACGAGAGATCTGGAAACACCATATATTTT
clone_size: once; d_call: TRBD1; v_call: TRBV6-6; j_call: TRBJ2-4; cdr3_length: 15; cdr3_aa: CASSRQGAPGDIQYF; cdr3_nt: TGTGCCAGCAGTCGGCAGGGGGCCCCAGGGGACATTCAGTACTTC
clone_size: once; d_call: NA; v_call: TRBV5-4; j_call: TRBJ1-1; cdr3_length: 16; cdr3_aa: CASSLANRGRVTEAFF; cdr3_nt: TGTGCCAGCAGCTTGGCCAATAGAGGAAGGGTCACTGAAGCTTTCTTT
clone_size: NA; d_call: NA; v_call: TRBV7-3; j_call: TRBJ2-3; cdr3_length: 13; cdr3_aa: CASSLSPPDTQYF; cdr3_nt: TGTGCCAGCAGCTTAAGTCCCCCAGATACGCAGTATTTT
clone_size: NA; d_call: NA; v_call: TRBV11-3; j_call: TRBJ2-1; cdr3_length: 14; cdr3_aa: CASSLRAGENEQFF; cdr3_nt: TGTGCCAGCAGCTTAAGGGCAGGAGAAAATGAGCAGTTCTTC
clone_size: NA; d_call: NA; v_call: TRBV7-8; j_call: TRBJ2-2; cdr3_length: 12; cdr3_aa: CASSLESGELFF; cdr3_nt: TGTGCCAGCAGCTTAGAATCGGGGGAGCTGTTTTTT
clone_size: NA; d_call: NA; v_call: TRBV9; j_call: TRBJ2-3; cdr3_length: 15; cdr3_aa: CASSVATPEGDTQYF; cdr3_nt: TGTGCCAGCAGCGTAGCTACCCCCGAAGGAGATACGCAGTATTTT
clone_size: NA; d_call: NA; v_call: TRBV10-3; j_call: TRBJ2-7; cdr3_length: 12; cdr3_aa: CAISVRGYEQYF; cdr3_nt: TGTGCCATCAGTGTTCGGGGTTACGAGCAGTACTTC
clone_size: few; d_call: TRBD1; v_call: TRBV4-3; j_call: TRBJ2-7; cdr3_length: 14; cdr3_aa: CASSRDRGNYEQYF; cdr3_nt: TGCGCCAGCAGCCGCGACAGGGGGAACTACGAGCAGTACTTC
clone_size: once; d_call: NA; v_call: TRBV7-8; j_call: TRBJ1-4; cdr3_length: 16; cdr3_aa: CASSLPTVPPNEKLFF; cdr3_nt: TGTGCCAGCAGCCTACCGACAGTTCCCCCTAATGAAAAACTGTTTTTT
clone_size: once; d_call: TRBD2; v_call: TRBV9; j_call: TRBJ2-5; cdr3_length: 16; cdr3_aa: CASSVDGRAEGKTQYF; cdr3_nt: TGTGCCAGCAGCGTAGACGGGAGGGCTGAGGGAAAGACCCAGTACTTC
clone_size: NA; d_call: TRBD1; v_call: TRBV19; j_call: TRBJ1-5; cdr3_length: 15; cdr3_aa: CASTPGTGGNQPQHF; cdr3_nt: TGTGCCAGTACCCCCGGGACAGGGGGCAATCAGCCCCAGCATTTT
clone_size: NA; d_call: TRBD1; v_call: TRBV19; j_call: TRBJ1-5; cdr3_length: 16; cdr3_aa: CASSVTGTGDRQPQHF; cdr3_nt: TGTGCCAGTAGTGTAACCGGGACAGGGGACCGCCAGCCCCAGCATTTT
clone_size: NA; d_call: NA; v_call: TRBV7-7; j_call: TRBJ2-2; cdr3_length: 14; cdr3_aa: CASRLEGNTGELFF; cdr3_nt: TGTGCCAGCAGGCTTGAAGGGAACACCGGGGAGCTGTTTTTT
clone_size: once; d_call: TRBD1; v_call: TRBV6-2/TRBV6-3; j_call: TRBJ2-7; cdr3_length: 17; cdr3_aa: CASSYKKGQGPSYEQYF; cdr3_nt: TGTGCCAGCAGTTACAAGAAAGGACAGGGGCCTTCCTACGAGCAGTACTTC
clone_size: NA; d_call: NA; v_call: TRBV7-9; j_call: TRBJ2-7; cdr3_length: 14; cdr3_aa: CASSLGGPPPEQYF; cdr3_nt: TGTGCCAGCAGCTTAGGCGGGCCTCCCCCCGAGCAGTACTTC
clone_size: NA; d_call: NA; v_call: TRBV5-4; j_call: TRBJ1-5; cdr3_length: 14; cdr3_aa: CASSLPGSGQPQHF; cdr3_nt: TGTGCCAGCAGCTTGCCGGGGAGTGGTCAGCCCCAGCATTTT
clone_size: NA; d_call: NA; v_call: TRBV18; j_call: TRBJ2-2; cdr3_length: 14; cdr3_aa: CASSPQMNTGELFF; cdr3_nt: TGTGCCAGCTCACCGCAAATGAACACCGGGGAGCTGTTTTTT
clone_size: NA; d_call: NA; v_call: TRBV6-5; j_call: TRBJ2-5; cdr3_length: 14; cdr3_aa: CASSNRGIQETQYF; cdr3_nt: TGTGCCAGCAGCAATAGGGGGATCCAAGAGACCCAGTACTTC
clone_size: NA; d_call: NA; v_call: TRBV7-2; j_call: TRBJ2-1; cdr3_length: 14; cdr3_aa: CASNIGVGNNEQFF; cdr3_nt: TGTGCCAGCAACATAGGGGTAGGAAACAATGAGCAGTTCTTC
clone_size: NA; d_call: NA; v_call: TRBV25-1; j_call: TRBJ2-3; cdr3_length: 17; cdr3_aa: CASSQGRGLLDADTQYF; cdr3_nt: TGTGCCAGCAGCCAGGGTCGGGGGCTGCTTGACGCAGATACGCAGTATTTT
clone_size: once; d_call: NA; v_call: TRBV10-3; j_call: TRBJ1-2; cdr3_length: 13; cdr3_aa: CAISETVNYGYTF; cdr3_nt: TGTGCCATCAGTGAGACTGTTAACTATGGCTACACCTTC
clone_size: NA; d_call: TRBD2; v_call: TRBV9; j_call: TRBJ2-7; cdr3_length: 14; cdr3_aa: CASSPTGTSVEQYF; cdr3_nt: TGTGCCAGCAGCCCCACCGGGACTAGCGTCGAGCAGTACTTC
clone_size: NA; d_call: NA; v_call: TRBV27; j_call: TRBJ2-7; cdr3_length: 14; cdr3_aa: CASSEGPSTYEQYF; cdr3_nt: TGTGCCAGCAGTGAAGGACCTTCTACCTACGAGCAGTACTTC
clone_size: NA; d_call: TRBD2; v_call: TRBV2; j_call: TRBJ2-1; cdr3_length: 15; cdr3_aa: CAAPAGTSAQNEQFF; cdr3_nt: TGTGCCGCCCCGGCCGGGACTAGCGCTCAGAATGAGCAGTTCTTC
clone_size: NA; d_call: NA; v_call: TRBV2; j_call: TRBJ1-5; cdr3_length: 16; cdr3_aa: CASSGFSQGSNQPQHF; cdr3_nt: TGTGCCAGCAGTGGTTTCTCACAGGGTAGCAATCAGCCCCAGCATTTT
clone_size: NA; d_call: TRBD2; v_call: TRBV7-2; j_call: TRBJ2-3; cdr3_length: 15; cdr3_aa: CASSLDGGRVDTQYF; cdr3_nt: TGTGCCAGCAGCTTAGACGGCGGGAGAGTAGATACGCAGTATTTT
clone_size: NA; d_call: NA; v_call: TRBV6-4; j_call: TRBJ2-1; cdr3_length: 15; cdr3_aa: CASSDSPGSFNEQFF; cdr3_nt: TGTGCCAGCAGTGACTCCCCGGGATCGTTTAATGAGCAGTTCTTC
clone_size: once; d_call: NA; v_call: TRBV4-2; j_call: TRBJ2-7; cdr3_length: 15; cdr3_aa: CASSQDRISFYEQYF; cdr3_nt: TGTGCCAGCAGCCAAGATCGGATCAGTTTCTACGAGCAGTACTTC
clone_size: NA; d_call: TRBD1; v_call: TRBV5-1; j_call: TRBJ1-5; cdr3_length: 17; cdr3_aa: CASSPRTGGGGNQPQHF; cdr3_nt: TGCGCCAGCAGCCCACGGACAGGGGGCGGTGGCAATCAGCCCCAGCATTTT
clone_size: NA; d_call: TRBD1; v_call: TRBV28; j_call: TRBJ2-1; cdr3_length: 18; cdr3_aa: CASSLWDRASGSYNEQFF; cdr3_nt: TGTGCCAGCAGTTTATGGGACAGGGCCTCGGGCTCCTACAATGAGCAGTTCTTC
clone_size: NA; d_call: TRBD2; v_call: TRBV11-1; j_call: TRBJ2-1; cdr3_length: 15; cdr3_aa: CASSLVPAGDNEQFF; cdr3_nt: TGTGCCAGCAGCTTAGTTCCAGCGGGAGACAATGAGCAGTTCTTC
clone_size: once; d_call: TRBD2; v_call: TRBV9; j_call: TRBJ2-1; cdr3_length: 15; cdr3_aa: CASSAGGRAIYEQFF; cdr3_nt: TGTGCCAGCAGCGCTGGCGGGAGGGCCATATATGAGCAGTTCTTC
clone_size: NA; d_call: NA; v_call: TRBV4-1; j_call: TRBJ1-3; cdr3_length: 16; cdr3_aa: CASSQERQSSGNTIYF; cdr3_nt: TGCGCCAGCAGCCAAGAACGGCAGAGCTCTGGAAACACCATATATTTT